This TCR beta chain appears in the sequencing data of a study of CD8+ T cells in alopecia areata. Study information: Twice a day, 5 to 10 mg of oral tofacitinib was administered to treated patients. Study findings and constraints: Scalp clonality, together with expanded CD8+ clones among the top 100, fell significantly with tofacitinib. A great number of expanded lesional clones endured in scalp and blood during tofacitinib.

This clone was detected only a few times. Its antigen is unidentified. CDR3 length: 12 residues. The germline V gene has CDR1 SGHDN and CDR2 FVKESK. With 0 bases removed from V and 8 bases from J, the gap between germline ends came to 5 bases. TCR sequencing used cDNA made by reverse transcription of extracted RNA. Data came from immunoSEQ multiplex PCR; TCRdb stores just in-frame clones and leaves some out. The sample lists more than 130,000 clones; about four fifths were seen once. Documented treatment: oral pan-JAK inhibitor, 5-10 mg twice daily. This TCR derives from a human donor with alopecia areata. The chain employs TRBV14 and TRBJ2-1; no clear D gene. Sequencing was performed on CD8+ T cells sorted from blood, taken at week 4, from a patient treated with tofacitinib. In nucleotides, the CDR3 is TGTGCCAGCAGCCAAGATTACTATGAGCAGTTCTTC. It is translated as CASSQDYYEQFF.